This T cell receptor beta chain comes out of a study of cytomegalovirus exposure and HLA in healthy donors. Of note for this clone: Its specificity is not known.

Generated by immunoSEQ multiplex PCR, the TCRdb table keeps only in-frame clones and is missing some. This table holds roughly 150,000 clones, around nine tenths found once. Broader study findings: Subsequent analysis showed first-cohort TCR clusters tending to co-occur in over a hundred validation repertoires.

This TCR derives from a man in his late teens or twenties in good health and CMV-seronegative. The source material was PBMCs.

The CDR3 DNA follows: TGTGCCAGCAGCCCCAGGGGGCAGGGGTCCCCTGAAGCTTTCTTT. Protein product: CASSPRGQGSPEAFF. The rearrangement joins TRBV11-1 to TRBJ1-1, with 8 bases aligning to TRBD1. The germline V gene encodes CDR1 SGHAT and CDR2 FQDESV (reference sequence). The CDR3 consists of 15 residues. V gave up 5 bases and J gave up 6 bases; unmatched junction bases: 11.